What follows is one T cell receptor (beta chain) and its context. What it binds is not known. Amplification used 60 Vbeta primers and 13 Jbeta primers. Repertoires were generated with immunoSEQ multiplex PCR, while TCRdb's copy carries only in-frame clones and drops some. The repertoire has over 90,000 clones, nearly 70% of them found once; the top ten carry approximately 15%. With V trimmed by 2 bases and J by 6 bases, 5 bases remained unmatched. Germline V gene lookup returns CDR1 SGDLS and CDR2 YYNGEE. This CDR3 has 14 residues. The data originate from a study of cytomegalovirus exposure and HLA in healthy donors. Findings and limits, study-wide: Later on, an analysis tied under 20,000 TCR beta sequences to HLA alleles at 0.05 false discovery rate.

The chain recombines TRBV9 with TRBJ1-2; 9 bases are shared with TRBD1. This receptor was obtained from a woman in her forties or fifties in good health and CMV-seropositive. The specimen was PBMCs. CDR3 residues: CASSVGQGGNGYTF. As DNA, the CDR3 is TGTGCCAGCAGCGTGGGACAGGGCGGAAATGGCTACACCTTC.